This T cell receptor beta chain was sequenced in a study of cytomegalovirus exposure and HLA in healthy donors. For this clone: Antigen specificity is unknown.

Overall study findings and caveats: Reported findings show TCR beta sequences accurately forecast HLA-A and HLA-B alleles in most subjects. A later analysis linked some 18,000 TCR beta sequences to HLA alleles at 0.05 false discovery rate. DRB1 showed the most TCR associations and HLA-C the fewest in a later analysis, as rates varied by HLA locus. As a later analysis showed, a missense DCLRE1C variant was linked to trimming of TCR beta V- and J-genes.

The V and J ends lost 1 base and 6 bases, in that order; junction bases with no gene match: 4. CDR3 length: 16 residues. Germline CDR1 SNHLY, CDR2 FYNNEI. Primers included in the PCR were 60 Vbeta and 13 Jbeta primers. Sequencing used immunoSEQ multiplex PCR; TCRdb keeps in-frame clones, though not all of them. The sample carries 85,000 to 100,000 clones, 64% recorded once. Material: PBMCs. The TCR sequence derives from a man aged 55 to 70 in good health and CMV-seronegative. The rearrangement uses TRBV2 and TRBJ1-6, with TRBD1 matching over 9 bases. This chain's CDR3 is CASSEGQGGGNSPLHF. For the CDR3, the DNA is TGTGCCAGCAGTGAAGGACAGGGGGGAGGTAATTCACCCCTCCACTTT.